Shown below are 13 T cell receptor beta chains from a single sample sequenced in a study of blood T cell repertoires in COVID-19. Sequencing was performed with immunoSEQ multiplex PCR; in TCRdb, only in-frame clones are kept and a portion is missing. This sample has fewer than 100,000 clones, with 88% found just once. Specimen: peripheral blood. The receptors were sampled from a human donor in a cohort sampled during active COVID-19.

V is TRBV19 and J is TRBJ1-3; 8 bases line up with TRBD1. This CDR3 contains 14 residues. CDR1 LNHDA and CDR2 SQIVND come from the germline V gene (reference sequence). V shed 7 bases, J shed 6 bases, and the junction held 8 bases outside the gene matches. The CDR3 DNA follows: TGTGCCAGTAACCCTAAGGACAGGGTAAACACCATATATTTT. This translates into CASNPKDRVNTIYF.

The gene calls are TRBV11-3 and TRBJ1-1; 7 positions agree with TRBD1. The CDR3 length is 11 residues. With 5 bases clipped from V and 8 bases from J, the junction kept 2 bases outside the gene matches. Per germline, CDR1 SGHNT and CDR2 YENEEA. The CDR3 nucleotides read TGTGCCAGCAGCCAGGGGGGAGAAGCTTTCTTT. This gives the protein CASSQGGEAFF.

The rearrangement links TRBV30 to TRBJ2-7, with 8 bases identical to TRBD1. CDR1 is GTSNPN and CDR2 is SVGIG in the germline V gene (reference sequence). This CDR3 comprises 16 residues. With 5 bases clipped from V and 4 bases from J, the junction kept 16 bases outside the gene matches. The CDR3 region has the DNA TGTGCCTGGCGTACACCACGGACCGGGACAGGTTACGAGCAGTACTTC. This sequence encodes CAWRTPRTGTGYEQYF.

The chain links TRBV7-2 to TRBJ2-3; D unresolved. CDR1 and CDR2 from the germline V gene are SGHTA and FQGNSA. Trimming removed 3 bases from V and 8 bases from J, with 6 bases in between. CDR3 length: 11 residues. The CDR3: CASSLYGTQYF. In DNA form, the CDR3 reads TGTGCCAGCAGCTTGTACGGTACGCAGTATTTT.

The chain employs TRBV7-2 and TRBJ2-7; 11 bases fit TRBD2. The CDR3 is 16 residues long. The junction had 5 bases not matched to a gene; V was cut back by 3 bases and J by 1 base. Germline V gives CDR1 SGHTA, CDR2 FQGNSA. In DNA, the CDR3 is TGTGCCAGCAGCTTGACTAGCGGGGTTGGTTCCTACGAGCAGTACTTC. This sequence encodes CASSLTSGVGSYEQYF.

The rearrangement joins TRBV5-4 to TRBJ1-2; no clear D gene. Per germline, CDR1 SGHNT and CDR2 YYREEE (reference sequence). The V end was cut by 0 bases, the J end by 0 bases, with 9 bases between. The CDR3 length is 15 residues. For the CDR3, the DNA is TGTGCCAGCAGCTTGGCGCCAGCGGCTAACTATGGCTACACCTTC. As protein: CASSLAPAANYGYTF.

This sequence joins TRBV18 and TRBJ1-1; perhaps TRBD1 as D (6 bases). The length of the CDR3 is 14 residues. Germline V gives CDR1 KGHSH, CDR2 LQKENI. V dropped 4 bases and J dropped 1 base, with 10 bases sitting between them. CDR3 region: CASSLTGQNTEAFF. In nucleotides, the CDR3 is TGTGCCAGCTCACTTACGGGACAGAACACTGAAGCTTTCTTT.

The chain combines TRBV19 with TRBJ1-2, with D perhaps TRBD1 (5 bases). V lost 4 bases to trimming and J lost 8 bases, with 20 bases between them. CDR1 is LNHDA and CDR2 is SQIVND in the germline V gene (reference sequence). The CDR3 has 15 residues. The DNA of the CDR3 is TGTGCCAGTAGTAACCCCGGGACTGAGCCAGGAGGCTACACCTTC. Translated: CASSNPGTEPGGYTF.

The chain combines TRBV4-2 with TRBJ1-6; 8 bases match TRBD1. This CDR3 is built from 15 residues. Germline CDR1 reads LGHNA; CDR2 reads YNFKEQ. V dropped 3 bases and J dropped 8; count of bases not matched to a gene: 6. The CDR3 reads CASSHTDRGDSPLHF. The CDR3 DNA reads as TGTGCCAGCAGCCACACAGACAGGGGAGATTCACCCCTCCACTTT.

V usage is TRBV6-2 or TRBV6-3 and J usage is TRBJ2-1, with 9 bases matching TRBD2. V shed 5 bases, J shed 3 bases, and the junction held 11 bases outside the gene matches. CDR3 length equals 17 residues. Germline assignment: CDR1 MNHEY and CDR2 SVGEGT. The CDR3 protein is CASSLRRLADNYNEQFF. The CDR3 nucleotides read TGTGCCAGCAGTCTAAGGAGACTAGCGGACAACTACAATGAGCAGTTCTTC.

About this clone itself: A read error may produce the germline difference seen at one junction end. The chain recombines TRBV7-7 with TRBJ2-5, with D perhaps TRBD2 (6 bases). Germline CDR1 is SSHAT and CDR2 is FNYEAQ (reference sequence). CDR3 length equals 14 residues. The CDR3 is CASSRETSQETQYF. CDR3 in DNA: TGTGCTAGCAGCCGAGAGACTAGCCAAGAGACCCAGTACTTC.

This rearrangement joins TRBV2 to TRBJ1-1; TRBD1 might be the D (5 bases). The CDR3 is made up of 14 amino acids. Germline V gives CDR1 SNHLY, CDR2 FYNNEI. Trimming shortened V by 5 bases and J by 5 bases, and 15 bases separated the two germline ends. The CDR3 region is CASSRILTATEAFF. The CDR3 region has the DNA TGTGCCAGCAGTAGAATCTTGACAGCAACTGAAGCTTTCTTT.

DNA of the CDR3: TGTGCCACCAACGGACAGGGGTCTATTCAGGGTAACACTGAAGCTTTCTTT. It specifies CATNGQGSIQGNTEAFF. The chain carries TRBV15 and TRBJ1-1; 9 bases agree with TRBD1. CDR3 length: 17 amino acids. V shed 7 bases and J 2 bases; nucleotides not matched to a gene: 14. The V gene's germline CDR1 is LNHNV and CDR2 YYDKDF (reference sequence).